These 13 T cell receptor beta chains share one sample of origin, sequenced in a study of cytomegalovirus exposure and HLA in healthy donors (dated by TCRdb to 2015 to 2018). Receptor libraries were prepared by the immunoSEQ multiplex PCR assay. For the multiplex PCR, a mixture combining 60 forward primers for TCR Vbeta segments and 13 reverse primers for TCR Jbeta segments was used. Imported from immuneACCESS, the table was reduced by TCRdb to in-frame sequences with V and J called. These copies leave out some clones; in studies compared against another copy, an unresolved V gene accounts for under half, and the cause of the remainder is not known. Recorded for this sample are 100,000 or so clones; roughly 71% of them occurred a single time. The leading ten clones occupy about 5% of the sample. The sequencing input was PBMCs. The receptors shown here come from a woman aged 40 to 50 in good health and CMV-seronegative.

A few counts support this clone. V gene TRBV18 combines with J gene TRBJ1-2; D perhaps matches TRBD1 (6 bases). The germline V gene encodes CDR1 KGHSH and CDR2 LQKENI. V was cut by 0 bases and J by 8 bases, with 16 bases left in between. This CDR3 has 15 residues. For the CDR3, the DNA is TGTGCCAGCTCACCACCGGGCCCCCGGGGGGCAGGCTACACCTTC. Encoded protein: CASSPPGPRGAGYTF.

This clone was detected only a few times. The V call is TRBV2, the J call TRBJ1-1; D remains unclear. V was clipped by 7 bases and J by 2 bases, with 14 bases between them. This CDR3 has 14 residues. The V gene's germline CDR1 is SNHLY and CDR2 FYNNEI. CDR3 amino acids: CASTNNRVNTEAFF. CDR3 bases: TGTGCCAGCACCAATAATCGGGTTAACACTGAAGCTTTCTTT.

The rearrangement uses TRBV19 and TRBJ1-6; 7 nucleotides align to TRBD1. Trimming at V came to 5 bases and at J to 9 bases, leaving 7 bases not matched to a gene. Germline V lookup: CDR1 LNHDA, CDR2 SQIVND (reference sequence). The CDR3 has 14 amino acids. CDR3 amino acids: CASSVNPGGSPLHF. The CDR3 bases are TGTGCCAGTAGTGTAAATCCAGGGGGTTCACCCCTCCACTTT.

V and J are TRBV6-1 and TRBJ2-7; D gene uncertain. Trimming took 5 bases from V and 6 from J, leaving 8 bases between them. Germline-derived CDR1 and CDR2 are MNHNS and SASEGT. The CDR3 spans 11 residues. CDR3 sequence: CASSNYPEQYF. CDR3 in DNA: TGTGCCAGCAGTAACTACCCCGAGCAGTACTTC.

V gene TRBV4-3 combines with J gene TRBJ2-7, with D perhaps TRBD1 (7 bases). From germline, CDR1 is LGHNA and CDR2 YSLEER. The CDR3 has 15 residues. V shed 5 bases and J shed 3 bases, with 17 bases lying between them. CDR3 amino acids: CASSTRQGGLYEQYF. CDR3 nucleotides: TGCGCCAGCAGCACACGACAGGGAGGTCTCTACGAGCAGTACTTC.

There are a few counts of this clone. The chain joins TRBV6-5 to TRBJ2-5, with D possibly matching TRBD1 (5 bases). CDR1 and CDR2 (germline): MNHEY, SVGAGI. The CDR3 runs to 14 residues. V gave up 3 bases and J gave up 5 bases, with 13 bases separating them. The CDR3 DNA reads TGTGCCAGCAGTTATTCCAGGGTTGGTGAGACCCAGTACTTC. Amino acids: CASSYSRVGETQYF.

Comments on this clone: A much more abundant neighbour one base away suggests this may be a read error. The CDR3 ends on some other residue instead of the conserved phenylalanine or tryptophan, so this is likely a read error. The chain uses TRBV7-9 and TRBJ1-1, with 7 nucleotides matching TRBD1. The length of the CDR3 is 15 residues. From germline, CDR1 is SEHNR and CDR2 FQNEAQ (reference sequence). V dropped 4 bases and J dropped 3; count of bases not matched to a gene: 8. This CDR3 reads CASSSRDSSYTEAFV. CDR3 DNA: TGTGCCAGCAGCTCGAGGGACAGCTCATACACTGAAGCTTTCGTT.

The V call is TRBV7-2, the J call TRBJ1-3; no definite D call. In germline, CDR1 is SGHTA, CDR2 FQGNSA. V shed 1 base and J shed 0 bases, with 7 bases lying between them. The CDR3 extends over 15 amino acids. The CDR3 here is CASSLGPSSGNTIYF. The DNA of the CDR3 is TGTGCCAGCAGCTTAGGTCCTAGCTCTGGAAACACCATATATTTT.

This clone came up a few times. The CDR3 bases are TGTGCCAGTCGACAGACAGTTTTCTCCTACGAGCAGTACTTC. This codes for CASRQTVFSYEQYF. The chain has TRBV19 and TRBJ2-7, with D possibly TRBD1 on 5 matching bases. The ends were cut back, 8 bases at V and 0 bases at J, with 14 bases in the middle. The germline V gene encodes CDR1 LNHDA and CDR2 SQIVND (reference sequence). The CDR3 contains 14 residues.

This chain's CDR3 is CASSLAEVGAKNIQYF. CDR3 nucleotides: TGCGCCAGCAGCTTAGCGGAGGTAGGGGCCAAAAACATTCAGTACTTC. V and J are TRBV5-1 and TRBJ2-4; D perhaps matches TRBD2 (5 bases). The V and J ends lost 2 bases and 1 base respectively, with 13 bases between them. In germline, CDR1 is SGHRS, CDR2 YFSETQ. The length of the CDR3 is 16 residues.

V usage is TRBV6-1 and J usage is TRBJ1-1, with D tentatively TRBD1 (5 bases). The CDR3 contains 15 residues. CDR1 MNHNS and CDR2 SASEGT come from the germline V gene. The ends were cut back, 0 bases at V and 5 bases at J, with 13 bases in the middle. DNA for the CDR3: TGTGCCAGCAGTGAAGCATCCAGGGCGGGAACTGAAGCTTTCTTT. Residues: CASSEASRAGTEAFF.

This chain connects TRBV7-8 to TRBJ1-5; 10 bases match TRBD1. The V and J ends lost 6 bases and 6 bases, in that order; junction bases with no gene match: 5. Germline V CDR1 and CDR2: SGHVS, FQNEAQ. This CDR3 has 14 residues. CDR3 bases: TGTGCCAGCAGTCTGACAGGGGGCCCTCAGCCCCAGCATTTT. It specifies CASSLTGGPQPQHF.

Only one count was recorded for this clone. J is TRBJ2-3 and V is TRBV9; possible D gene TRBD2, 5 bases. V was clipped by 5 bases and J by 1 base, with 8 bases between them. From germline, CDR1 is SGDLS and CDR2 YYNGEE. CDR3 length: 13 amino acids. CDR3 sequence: CASSKRGTDTQYF. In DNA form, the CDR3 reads TGTGCCAGCAGTAAGAGGGGCACAGATACGCAGTATTTT.